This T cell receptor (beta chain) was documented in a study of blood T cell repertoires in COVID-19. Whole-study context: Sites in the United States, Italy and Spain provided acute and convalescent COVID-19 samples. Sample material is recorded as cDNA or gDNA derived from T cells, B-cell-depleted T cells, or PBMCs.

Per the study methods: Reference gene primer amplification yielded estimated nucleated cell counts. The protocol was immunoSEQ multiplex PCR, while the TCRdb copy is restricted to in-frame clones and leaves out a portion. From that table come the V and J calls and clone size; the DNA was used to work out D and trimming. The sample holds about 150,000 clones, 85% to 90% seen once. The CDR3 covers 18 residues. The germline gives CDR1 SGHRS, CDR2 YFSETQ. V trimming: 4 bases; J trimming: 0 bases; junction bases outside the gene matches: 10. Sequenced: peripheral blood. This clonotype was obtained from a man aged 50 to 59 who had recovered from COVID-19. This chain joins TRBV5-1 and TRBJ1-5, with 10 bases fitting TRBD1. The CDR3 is CASSAGTGAGNSNQPQHF. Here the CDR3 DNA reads TGCGCCAGCAGCGCAGGGACAGGGGCTGGCAATAGCAATCAGCCCCAGCATTTT.